The rows below give T cell receptor beta chains drawn from one sample of a study of cytomegalovirus exposure and HLA in healthy donors. TCRdb keeps only in-frame clones here, not all; method: immunoSEQ multiplex PCR. The data hold 74,000 or so clones, with 79% observed a single time. Sequenced input: PBMCs. These receptors originate from a woman between 40 and 50 years old in good health and CMV-seropositive. Each CDR3 is given with its conserved first and last residue. The D gene is left open where the match is weak. Rows may omit the clone size; those that give it use once, few, many or a size class.

size	D	V	J	CDR3	DNA
few	NA	TRBV28	TRBJ2-7	CASSQVVEQYF	TGTGCCAGCAGTCAGGTAGTCGAGCAGTACTTC
NA	NA	TRBV5-4	TRBJ2-7	CASSPDRSYEQYF	TGTGCCAGCAGCCCGGACAGATCCTACGAGCAGTACTTC
NA	TRBD1	TRBV6-1	TRBJ2-1	CASSEARTGNEQFF	TGTGCCAGCAGTGAAGCGCGGACAGGCAATGAGCAGTTCTTC
NA	NA	TRBV6-5	TRBJ2-7	CASSYSGGEEQYF	TGTGCCAGCAGTTACTCAGGAGGGGAAGAGCAGTACTTC
NA	NA	TRBV5-4	TRBJ2-3	CASSLAGTDTQYF	TGTGCCAGCAGCTTGGCGGGCACAGATACGCAGTATTTT
NA	NA	TRBV15	TRBJ2-3	CATSSSPRLTSTDTQYF	TGTGCCACCAGCAGTTCACCCCGACTTACTAGCACAGATACGCAGTATTTT
NA	TRBD1	TRBV7-9	TRBJ2-1	CASSSLTGTGKNEQFF	TGTGCCAGCAGCTCACTAACCGGGACAGGGAAGAATGAGCAGTTCTTC
NA	TRBD2	TRBV27	TRBJ2-1	CASTPLSGLAVQQNEQFF	TGTGCCAGCACGCCCCTGTCGGGACTAGCGGTCCAACAGAATGAGCAGTTCTTC
NA	TRBD1	TRBV5-6	TRBJ2-7	CASSSGRDRFTQPYEQYF	TGTGCCAGCAGCTCAGGCCGGGACAGGTTTACCCAGCCCTACGAGCAGTACTTC
NA	NA	TRBV30	TRBJ1-3	CAWSYGAGESDTIYF	TGTGCCTGGAGTTACGGGGCAGGGGAGTCAGACACCATATATTTT
NA	TRBD2	TRBV13	TRBJ2-3	CASSHRGVTDTQYF	TGTGCCAGCAGCCATCGGGGGGTAACAGATACGCAGTATTTT
NA	NA	TRBV6-1	TRBJ2-2	CASSAGIDTGELFF	TGTGCCAGCAGTGCCGGGATAGACACCGGGGAGCTGTTTTTT
NA	NA	TRBV5-8	TRBJ2-1	CASSTGLPSSYNEQFF	TGTGCCAGCAGCACGGGACTTCCCAGCTCCTACAATGAGCAGTTCTTC
NA	TRBD2	TRBV6-1	TRBJ2-7	CASSEAWLGGTAAYEQYF	TGTGCCAGCAGTGAAGCGTGGTTGGGGGGGACTGCGGCGTACGAGCAGTACTTC
NA	NA	TRBV6-6	TRBJ1-5	CASRNGQTNSNQPQHF	TGTGCCAGCAGAAACGGACAGACGAATAGCAATCAGCCCCAGCATTTT
NA	TRBD2	TRBV7-3	TRBJ2-5	CASSESGGAETQYF	TGTGCCAGCAGCGAGAGCGGGGGGGCGGAGACCCAGTACTTC
NA	NA	TRBV4-1	TRBJ2-7	CASSQDALTYEQYF	TGCGCCAGCAGCCAAGATGCCCTAACCTACGAGCAGTACTTC
few	TRBD1	TRBV2	TRBJ2-1	CASRKDRVPYNEQFF	TGTGCCAGCAGGAAGGACAGGGTTCCTTACAATGAGCAGTTCTTC
NA	NA	TRBV11-1	TRBJ1-1	CASRLGRGRVGPEAFF	TGTGCCAGCAGATTGGGGCGGGGGCGAGTGGGCCCTGAAGCTTTCTTT
NA	NA	TRBV7-8	TRBJ1-1	CASSLNWGELGTEAFF	TGTGCCAGCAGCTTAAACTGGGGGGAATTGGGCACTGAAGCTTTCTTT
NA	TRBD1	TRBV5-1	TRBJ2-2	CASSLGQGSTGELFF	TGCGCCAGCAGCTTGGGACAGGGGAGCACCGGGGAGCTGTTTTTT
NA	TRBD1	TRBV5-1	TRBJ2-7	CASRATGVVGEQYF	TGCGCCAGCAGGGCCACAGGGGTTGTCGGCGAGCAGTACTTC
NA	NA	TRBV5-6	TRBJ1-1	CASSLDFVGGLNTEAFF	TGTGCCAGCAGCTTGGACTTCGTCGGGGGGCTGAACACTGAAGCTTTCTTT
NA	TRBD1	TRBV19	TRBJ1-5	CASSGGTGYNQPQHF	TGTGCCAGTAGTGGCGGGACAGGGTATAATCAGCCCCAGCATTTT
NA	NA	TRBV2	TRBJ1-1	CASSEEYTEAFF	TGTGCCAGCAGTGAGGAGTACACTGAAGCTTTCTTT
once	NA	TRBV19	TRBJ2-3	CASSIPNTPSTDTQYF	TGTGCCAGTAGTATCCCCAACACGCCTAGCACAGATACGCAGTATTTT
NA	TRBD2	TRBV9	TRBJ2-3	CASSDGTSGYTDTQYF	TGTGCCAGCAGCGACGGGACTAGCGGTTACACAGATACGCAGTATTTT
NA	NA	TRBV5-1	TRBJ2-7	CASSLDPGQYYEQYF	TGCGCCAGCAGCTTGGACCCAGGACAGTACTACGAGCAGTACTTC
NA	TRBD2	TRBV5-1	TRBJ2-7	CASSSLTSVAYEQYF	TGCGCCAGCAGCTCCCTGACTAGCGTTGCCTACGAGCAGTACTTC
NA	TRBD1	TRBV5-5	TRBJ1-6	CASSLGDRANNSPLHF	TGTGCCAGCAGCTTAGGCGACAGGGCGAATAATTCACCCCTCCACTTT
NA	NA	TRBV30	TRBJ2-3	CAWKMAGRMDTQYF	TGTGCCTGGAAAATGGCGGGACGGATGGATACGCAGTATTTT
NA	NA	TRBV9	TRBJ2-3	CASSATVTDTQYF	TGTGCCAGCAGCGCCACAGTCACAGATACGCAGTATTTT
NA	TRBD2	TRBV4-2	TRBJ2-7	CASSNSLAGANTYEQYF	TGTGCCAGCAGCAATTCACTAGCGGGGGCTAATACCTACGAGCAGTACTTC
NA	NA	TRBV30	TRBJ1-1	CAWIRGGYTEAFF	TGTGCCTGGATACGGGGGGGGTACACTGAAGCTTTCTTT
NA	NA	TRBV2	TRBJ2-7	CASREPSGHPYEQYF	TGTGCCAGCAGAGAACCCAGCGGGCACCCCTACGAGCAGTACTTC
NA	NA	TRBV27	TRBJ1-1	CASSYSGNTEAFF	TGTGCCAGCAGTTACTCAGGGAACACTGAAGCTTTCTTT
NA	TRBD1	TRBV27	TRBJ2-3	CASSLGKQGLRTDTQYF	TGTGCCAGCAGTTTAGGTAAACAGGGGTTGAGGACAGATACGCAGTATTTT
NA	TRBD1	TRBV28	TRBJ1-3	CASSTYWTGSGNTIYF	TGTGCCAGCAGTACGTACTGGACAGGGTCTGGAAACACCATATATTTT
NA	TRBD2	TRBV30	TRBJ2-7	CASGGRGSYEQYF	TGTGCTTCGGGGGGGCGCGGGTCCTACGAGCAGTACTTC
once	NA	TRBV5-1	TRBJ2-7	CASSPGMGGLYEQYF	TGCGCCAGCAGCCCGGGTATGGGGGGACTCTACGAGCAGTACTTC
NA	TRBD1	TRBV7-6	TRBJ2-7	CASSYGTGTSYEQYF	TGTGCCAGCAGCTATGGGACAGGGACCTCCTACGAGCAGTACTTC
few	TRBD1	TRBV7-8	TRBJ2-7	CASSNRDRGEYEQYF	TGTGCCAGCAGCAACCGGGACAGGGGGGAATACGAGCAGTACTTC
NA	NA	TRBV30	TRBJ2-4	CAWSVQGLRNIQYF	TGTGCCTGGAGTGTACAGGGATTAAGAAACATTCAGTACTTC
NA	NA	TRBV2	TRBJ1-5	CASSDMYRNQPQHF	TGTGCCAGCAGTGATATGTATCGCAATCAGCCCCAGCATTTT
NA	NA	TRBV30	TRBJ1-5	CAWSEGVNEPQHF	TGTGCCTGGAGTGAAGGGGTTAATGAGCCCCAGCATTTT
NA	NA	TRBV30	TRBJ1-5	CAWAATVNQPQHF	TGTGCCTGGGCCGCGACAGTCAATCAGCCCCAGCATTTT
NA	NA	TRBV6-1	TRBJ2-1	CASSDGIVEFF	TGTGCCAGCAGTGACGGGATAGTGGAGTTCTTC
once	TRBD2	TRBV2	TRBJ2-5	CASSIREGETQYF	TGTGCCAGCAGTATTCGGGAGGGTGAGACCCAGTACTTC
NA	NA	TRBV27	TRBJ1-1	CASSPHSSNTEAFF	TGTGCCAGCAGTCCCCATTCGAGTAACACTGAAGCTTTCTTT
few	NA	TRBV5-1	TRBJ2-7	CASSLPRTDYEQYF	TGCGCCAGCAGCCTTCCACGGACTGATTACGAGCAGTACTTC
NA	NA	TRBV5-8	TRBJ1-5	CASSFAFLTGNQPQHF	TGTGCCAGCAGCTTTGCGTTTCTGACGGGGAATCAGCCCCAGCATTTT
NA	TRBD1	TRBV7-2	TRBJ1-2	CASSPGQYYGYTF	TGTGCCAGCAGCCCGGGACAGTACTATGGCTACACCTTC
NA	NA	TRBV2	TRBJ2-7	CASSEAIAEQYF	TGTGCCAGCAGTGAAGCTATAGCAGAGCAGTACTTC
NA	TRBD2	TRBV13	TRBJ2-5	CASSFRQLARETQYF	TGTGCCAGCAGCTTCCGCCAACTAGCGAGAGAGACCCAGTACTTC